Below, one T cell receptor (beta chain) is given with its context. Its specificity is unknown. Profiled with immunoSEQ multiplex PCR; TCRdb holds only in-frame clones, not every one. This table has approximately 700,000 clones, around 78% appearing once. The record originates from a study of shared clonotypes between healthy human individuals. Study at large: Serving as donors were two women and three men, whose ages spanned 18 to 49. Every donor yielded three CD4 naive, three CD4 memory, two CD8 naive and one CD8 memory plate. Study-wide results and caveats: Some naive CD4 clonotypes, about 5%, turned up in common across several donors.

The CDR3 length is 14 residues. From germline, CDR1 is KGHSH and CDR2 LQKENI. Trimming shortened V by 5 bases and J by 5 bases, and 13 bases separated the two germline ends. The specimen was memory CD4+ T cells sorted from blood. The subset was: CD45RA-negative fraction. This receptor was taken from a woman younger than 45 in good health. The V gene is TRBV18, the J gene TRBJ2-1; weak D call: TRBD1 (5 bases). The CDR3 reads CASSTNRQNNEQFF. CDR3 sequence (DNA): TGTGCCAGCTCAACAAATCGACAGAACAATGAGCAGTTCTTC.